This T cell receptor beta chain was identified in a study of blood T cell repertoires in COVID-19. As handled by the study authors: Amplification of reference gene primers provided the estimated nucleated cell counts. Clones were sequenced by immunoSEQ multiplex PCR, and TCRdb holds only the in-frame ones, with some missing. The V and J calls and clone size were taken over from that table, and D and trimming were inferred from the DNA. The sample shows 54,000 or so clones, over 80% of them seen only once. The V and J ends lost 2 bases and 4 bases, in that order; junction bases with no gene match: 0. Per the germline V gene, CDR1 is MNHNY and CDR2 is SVGAGI (reference sequence). The CDR3 sequence is 13 residues long.

This receptor was taken from a human donor in a cohort sampled during active COVID-19. The gene calls are TRBV6-6 and TRBJ2-5; 8 nucleotides match TRBD1. Sample: peripheral blood. CDR3: CASSYDRGETQYF. DNA for the CDR3: TGTGCCAGCAGTTACGACAGGGGAGAGACCCAGTACTTC.